Listed below are T cell receptor beta chains from one sample, sequenced in a study of Ad26.COV2.S vaccination and SARS-CoV-2 variants. Measured with immunoSEQ multiplex PCR; TCRdb has only the in-frame clones, and not every one. The sample yields 400,000 to 500,000 clones, approximately 88% seen once. The sequencing here drew on peripheral blood, taken in a trial of Ad26.COV2.S vaccine versus placebo. The receptors were sampled from a person aged 18-60 years who received the Ad26.COV2.S COVID-19 vaccine or a placebo. Each CDR3 is given with its conserved first and last residue. The D gene is left open where the match is weak. Expanded clones get a size class; other rows say once, few or many, or leave the size out.

j_call d_call v_call clone_size cdr3_nt cdr3_aa
TRBJ2-3 TRBD2 TRBV6-2/TRBV6-3 NA TGTGCCAGCAGCCTCCAGCGGGGTACGCAGTATTTT CASSLQRGTQYF
TRBJ2-2 NA TRBV6-4 NA TGTGCCAGCAGTGACCCTAACACCGGGGAGCTGTTTTTT CASSDPNTGELFF
TRBJ2-7 TRBD1 TRBV28 NA TGTGCCAGCACGGACCCCGGGACAGGATCCTACGAGCAGTACTTC CASTDPGTGSYEQYF
TRBJ1-5 NA TRBV28 NA TGTGCCAGCAGCATAGAGGCAGGGCGTAATCAGCCCCAGCATTTT CASSIEAGRNQPQHF
TRBJ2-7 NA TRBV4-1 NA TGCGCCAGCAGCCGCCTCAGGGACCACGAGCAGTACTTC CASSRLRDHEQYF
TRBJ1-2 NA TRBV7-2 NA TGTGCCAGCAGCTTAGTGGCGGGGGATGGCTACACCTTC CASSLVAGDGYTF
TRBJ2-2 NA TRBV15 once TGTGCCACCAGCACGAGAGGGCGGGGCGGAAACACCGGGGAGCTGTTTTTT CATSTRGRGGNTGELFF
TRBJ2-7 NA TRBV19 NA TGTGCCAGTAGGGGGTTGGACCACTACGAGCAGTACTTC CASRGLDHYEQYF
TRBJ2-7 NA TRBV24-1 NA TGTGCCACCAGTGATCACAGGGAAGGGTACGAGCAGTACTTC CATSDHREGYEQYF
TRBJ2-1 TRBD1 TRBV24-1 NA TGTGCCACCAGTGGACCGGGACAGGGGAAACACAATGAGCAGTTCTTC CATSGPGQGKHNEQFF
TRBJ2-7 NA TRBV28 NA TGTGCCAGCAGTTTAGGAGTGGGGGGGCCACGCGAGCAGTACTTC CASSLGVGGPREQYF
TRBJ2-5 NA TRBV4-1 NA TGCGCCAGCAGCCAAGTGTCAGAGACCCAGTACTTC CASSQVSETQYF